This T cell receptor (beta chain) was sequenced in a study of T cells after yellow fever vaccination. Template switching with 5'RACE generated the TCR cDNA and added a universal primer site and UMIs. TCRdb called the 5' RACE reads again in MiXCR, with one record for every CDR3 protein. The sample includes approximately 340,000 distinct CDR3 sequences, over 8% of them seen just once. The CDR3 totals 15 residues. Germline CDR1 and CDR2: SGHAT and FQNNGV. V dropped 4 bases and J dropped 4; count of bases not matched to a gene: 9. The chain recombines TRBV11-2 with TRBJ2-5, with 7 bases that match TRBD2. The clonotype comes from a man younger than 35 who received the YFV17D yellow fever vaccine. Sequencing used PBMCs, obtained on the day of the first yellow fever vaccination. The CDR3 spells CASSYLGGERETQYF. The DNA for the CDR3 is TGTGCCAGCAGCTACCTTGGGGGGGAGAGAGAGACCCAGTACTTC.